The rows below give T cell receptor beta chains drawn from one sample of a study of regulatory dendritic cells for organ transplantation. No antigens are known for them. Method: immunoSEQ multiplex PCR; TCRdb's copy keeps in-frame clones and lacks some. The sample lists some 11,000 clones, around two thirds occurring once. Sequenced input: naive CD4+ T cells from blood cultured with regulatory dendritic cells. Receptor source: a human donor in good health. CDR3s include the opening cysteine and the closing phenylalanine or tryptophan. Each record gives: V gene, D gene, J gene, clone size, CDR3 DNA, CDR3 protein. A D gene is named only where the DNA matches it firmly. Size is omitted from some rows. Given values are once, few, many or a class for expanded clones.

TRBV5-1	TRBD1	TRBJ2-1	.	TGCGCCAGCAGCTTGGATACAGGGGCCAGCTCCTACAATGAGCAGTTCTTC	CASSLDTGASSYNEQFF
TRBV7-3	.	TRBJ1-2	.	TGTGCCAGCAGCCGATCTTTGACCCCGGATGGAGATGGCTACACCTTC	CASSRSLTPDGDGYTF
TRBV18	.	TRBJ1-6	few	TGTGCCAGCTCAACTCTGCGGGATTCACCCCTCCACTTT	CASSTLRDSPLHF
TRBV19	.	TRBJ1-1	.	TGTGCCAGTAGTATACTAGAAGCTTTCTTT	CASSILEAFF
TRBV9	TRBD1	TRBJ1-6	.	TGTGCCAGCAGCCCTACCACCGGGACAGGGAATTCACCCCTCCACTTT	CASSPTTGTGNSPLHF
TRBV10-3	TRBD1	TRBJ2-2	.	TGTGCCATCAGTGAGCCTCGGGGACAGGGGTTAAACACCGGGGAGCTGTTTTTT	CAISEPRGQGLNTGELFF
TRBV7-9	.	TRBJ2-1	once	TGTGCCAGCAGCCAAACGGGGGACCCGGCCAATGAGCAGTTCTTC	CASSQTGDPANEQFF
TRBV2	.	TRBJ2-5	.	TGTGCCATCCGCCGGGGGAACCAAGAGACCCAGTACTTC	CAIRRGNQETQYF
TRBV18	TRBD2	TRBJ2-1	medium-sized	TGTGCCAGCTCACAGAGCGGGGGGGATTTCAATGAGCAGTTCTTC	CASSQSGGDFNEQFF
TRBV7-9	.	TRBJ2-5	.	TGTGCCAGCAGCTTACCTTCAGGGCCAGAGACCCAGTACTTC	CASSLPSGPETQYF
TRBV5-4	.	TRBJ2-3	.	TGTGCCAGCAGTCTGGGGGGGGCAGAGAGCACAGATACGCAGTATTTT	CASSLGGAESTDTQYF
TRBV10-3	TRBD1	TRBJ2-5	few	TGTGCCATCAGCCCTGGACAGGGGGCTCGCGAGACCCAGTACTTC	CAISPGQGARETQYF
TRBV9	.	TRBJ1-2	.	TGTGCCAGCAGCGTAGCTTCGAAAGGAGGGGCTGGCTACACCTTC	CASSVASKGGAGYTF
TRBV5-4	TRBD1	TRBJ2-1	.	TGTGCCAGCAGCTGGCCGGGACAGGGTTTCGATGAGCAGTTCTTC	CASSWPGQGFDEQFF
TRBV5-8	.	TRBJ2-5	.	TGTGCCAGCAGCTTTCGGGAGACCCAGTACTTC	CASSFRETQYF
TRBV5-6	.	TRBJ1-2	.	TGTGCCAGCAGCCCCGGACTTGCAGGGGTTATAGGAGGCGGCTACACCTTC	CASSPGLAGVIGGGYTF
TRBV27	.	TRBJ2-7	few	TGTGCCAGCAGTTTTGTCACAGGGCGCAACGAGCAGTACTTC	CASSFVTGRNEQYF
TRBV5-4	TRBD1	TRBJ1-5	.	TGTGCCAGCAGCTTACAGGGGGGGAATCAGCCCCAGCATTTT	CASSLQGGNQPQHF
TRBV7-8	.	TRBJ2-3	.	TGTGCCAGCAGCTTAAGTATCGGGTCCGATACGCAGTATTTT	CASSLSIGSDTQYF
TRBV6-1	.	TRBJ2-1	.	TGTGCCATCCGGGACAATGAGCAGTTCTTC	CAIRDNEQFF
TRBV7-2	.	TRBJ2-7	.	TGTGCCAGCAGCTTTAAAGGGGCCCCCTCCTACGAGCAGTACTTC	CASSFKGAPSYEQYF
TRBV4-1	TRBD2	TRBJ2-5	.	TGCGCCAGCAGCCAACTAGCGGGGGGGGGAATCACTGAGACCCAGTACTTC	CASSQLAGGGITETQYF
TRBV11-2	.	TRBJ1-5	.	TGTGCCAGCAGCTTAACGGACACTAATCAGCCCCAGCATTTT	CASSLTDTNQPQHF
TRBV10-3	TRBD2	TRBJ2-3	.	TGTGCCATCGGGGGACTAGCGTTTAACACAGATACGCAGTATTTT	CAIGGLAFNTDTQYF
TRBV29-1	.	TRBJ1-4	.	TGCAGCGTTGCACAGACAGCAACTAATGAAAAACTGTTTTTT	CSVAQTATNEKLFF
TRBV18	.	TRBJ2-4	.	TGTGCCAGCTCACCTTTAGAGCCCAAAAACATTCAGTACTTC	CASSPLEPKNIQYF
TRBV4-1	TRBD1	TRBJ1-3	.	TGCGCCAGCAGCCGCGGACAGGCTTGGGGGACTGCTGGAAACACCATATATTTT	CASSRGQAWGTAGNTIYF
TRBV15	.	TRBJ1-5	.	TGTGCCACCAGCAACAGGAATAGCAATCAGCCCCAGCATTTT	CATSNRNSNQPQHF
TRBV4-1	.	TRBJ1-4	.	TGCGCCAGCAGCCAAGATCGTCGGACGGAGGGTGAAAAACTGTTTTTT	CASSQDRRTEGEKLFF
TRBV4-1	TRBD2	TRBJ2-7	.	TGCGCCAGCAGCCAAGGGTATGGCGGGGGGGGTGAGCAGTACTTC	CASSQGYGGGGEQYF
TRBV6-5	.	TRBJ1-1	.	TGTGCCAGCAGTTACTCCCCGGGGAACACTGAAGCTTTCTTT	CASSYSPGNTEAFF
TRBV6-4	.	TRBJ1-2	.	TGTGCCAGCAGTGACTCGGGAGGGGCCTATGGCTACACCTTC	CASSDSGGAYGYTF
TRBV5-4	TRBD1	TRBJ1-4	.	TGTGCCAGCAGCCAAGATGGAGGGGGCGAAGGATATGAAAAACTGTTTTTT	CASSQDGGGEGYEKLFF
TRBV10-3	.	TRBJ1-1	once	TGTGCCATCACCGATGGGGGGTTGATGAACACTGAAGCTTTCTTT	CAITDGGLMNTEAFF
TRBV7-2	TRBD2	TRBJ2-4	.	TGTGCCAGCAGCTTAGTAGGAACTAGCGGGAGGAACATTCAGTACTTC	CASSLVGTSGRNIQYF
TRBV27	TRBD1	TRBJ2-3	.	TGTGCCAGCAGTCACCCACCGGGACAGGGGACAGATACGCAGTATTTT	CASSHPPGQGTDTQYF
TRBV19	.	TRBJ2-6	.	TGTGCCAGTAAACGATATCCTAAAGGGAGCTCTGGGGCCAACGTCCTGACTTTC	CASKRYPKGSSGANVLTF
TRBV7-9	TRBD1	TRBJ1-2	.	TGTGCCAGCAGCCGACAGGGCCAGGAGGGCTACACCTTC	CASSRQGQEGYTF
TRBV6-5	.	TRBJ2-3	.	TGTGCCAGCTGGGGGCGGGGGAGCACAGATACGCAGTATTTT	CASWGRGSTDTQYF
TRBV7-9	.	TRBJ1-1	.	TGTGCCAGCAGCTCGACAGGCTCGGGGACGGACACTGAAGCTTTCTTT	CASSSTGSGTDTEAFF
TRBV9	.	TRBJ2-1	.	TGTGCCAGCAGCGTAGGTGCAGGGGCTACCTACAATGAGCAGTTCTTC	CASSVGAGATYNEQFF
TRBV11-2	TRBD2	TRBJ2-7	.	TGTGCCAGCAGCCCGGGACTAGCGGGGGTGGTGTACGAGCAGTACTTC	CASSPGLAGVVYEQYF
TRBV2	TRBD1	TRBJ2-5	few	TGTGCCAGCAGTGGGACAGGTGAAGAGACCCAGTACTTC	CASSGTGEETQYF
TRBV6-1	.	TRBJ2-7	.	TGTGCCAGCCACCCGGGGTCCTACGAGCAGTACTTC	CASHPGSYEQYF
TRBV6-5	TRBD1	TRBJ1-2	few	TGTGCCAGCAGTCGCCAAACAGGGGGCCGGGATGGCTACACCTTC	CASSRQTGGRDGYTF
TRBV5-1	TRBD2	TRBJ2-1	.	TGCGCCAGCAGCTTAGCGGGGGCCCCGTCCTACAATGAGCAGTTCTTC	CASSLAGAPSYNEQFF